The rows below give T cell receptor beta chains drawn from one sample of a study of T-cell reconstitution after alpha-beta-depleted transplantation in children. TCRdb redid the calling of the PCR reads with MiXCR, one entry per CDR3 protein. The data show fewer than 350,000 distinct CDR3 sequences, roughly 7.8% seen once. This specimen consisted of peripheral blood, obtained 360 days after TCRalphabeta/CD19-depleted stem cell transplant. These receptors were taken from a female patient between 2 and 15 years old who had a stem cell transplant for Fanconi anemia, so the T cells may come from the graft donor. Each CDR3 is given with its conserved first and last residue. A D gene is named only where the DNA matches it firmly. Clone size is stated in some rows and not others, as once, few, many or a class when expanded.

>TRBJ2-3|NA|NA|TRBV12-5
TGTGCTAGTGGCCCCGGGACCCGAGCGGATACGCAGTATTTT
CASGPGTRADTQYF
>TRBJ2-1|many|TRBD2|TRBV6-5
TGTGCCAGCAGCCAGAGGACTAGCCTCCACAATGAGCAGTTCTTC
CASSQRTSLHNEQFF
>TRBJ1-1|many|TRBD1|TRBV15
TGTGCCACCAGCAGAGTTCCCAGGGACAGAACGTATGAAGCTTTCTTT
CATSRVPRDRTYEAFF
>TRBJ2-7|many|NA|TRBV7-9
TGTGCCAGCAGCTACCGGGACATCTTGTGGGAGCAGTACTTC
CASSYRDILWEQYF
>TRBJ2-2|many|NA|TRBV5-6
TGTGCCAGCAGCTCCCCTACTCGATCCACCGGGGAGCTGTTTTTT
CASSSPTRSTGELFF
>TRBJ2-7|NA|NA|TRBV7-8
TGTGCCAGCAGCTTAGCCAGGGATAACGAGCAGTACTTC
CASSLARDNEQYF
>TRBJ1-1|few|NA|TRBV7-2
TGTGCCAGCAGCTTAGGGCTGTTGGGGACTGAAGCTTTCTTT
CASSLGLLGTEAFF
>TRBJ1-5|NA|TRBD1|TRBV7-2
TGTGCCAGCGCCCAGGGGGCAGAACAGCCCCAGCATTTT
CASAQGAEQPQHF
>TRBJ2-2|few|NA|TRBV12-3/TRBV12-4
TGTGCCAGCAGTTTCGTGGTCACCGGGGAGCTGTTTTTT
CASSFVVTGELFF
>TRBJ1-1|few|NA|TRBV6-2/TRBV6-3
TGTGCCAGCAGTTCTCAGGGGTTTAACACTGAAGCTTTCTTT
CASSSQGFNTEAFF
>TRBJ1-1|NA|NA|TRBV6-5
TGTGCCAGCAGTTTCGGGGGATTCTTGAACACTGAAGCTTTCTTT
CASSFGGFLNTEAFF
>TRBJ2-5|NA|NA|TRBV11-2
TGTGCCAGCAGCTTAATTCACAGCCAAGAGACCCAGTACTTC
CASSLIHSQETQYF
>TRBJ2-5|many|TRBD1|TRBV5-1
TGCGCCAGCAGCTTGAACAGGGGGATTGGGGAGACCCAGTACTTC
CASSLNRGIGETQYF
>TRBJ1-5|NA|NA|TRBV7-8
TGTGCCATCAACGGGGCCGCCAATCAGCCCCAGCATTTT
CAINGAANQPQHF
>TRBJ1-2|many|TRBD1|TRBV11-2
TGTGCCAGCAGCTTAGGAGACAGGGCTGGCTACACCTTC
CASSLGDRAGYTF
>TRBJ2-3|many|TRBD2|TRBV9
TGTGCCAGCAGCGGCTCCGTAGCGGGAGGTTATACGCAGTATTTT
CASSGSVAGGYTQYF
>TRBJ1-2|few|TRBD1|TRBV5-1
TGCGCCAGCAGTACGGACAGGATCCATGGCTACACCTTC
CASSTDRIHGYTF
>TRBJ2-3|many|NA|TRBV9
TGTGCCAGCGGGGCGGGGGCGACCACAGATACGCAGTATTTT
CASGAGATTDTQYF
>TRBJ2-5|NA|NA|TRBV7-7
TGTGCCAGCAGCTGGAGCGGACTCGAAGAGACCCAGTACTTC
CASSWSGLEETQYF
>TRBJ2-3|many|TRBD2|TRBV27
TGTGCCAGCAGGCTGGGGACTAGCAGCACAGATACGCAGTATTTT
CASRLGTSSTDTQYF
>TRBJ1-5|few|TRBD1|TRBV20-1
TGCTGTGCTAGAGATGTGGGACAGGGTGTTTGGGGCAATCAGCCCCAGCATTTT
CCARDVGQGVWGNQPQHF
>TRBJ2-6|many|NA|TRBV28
TGTGCCAGCAGTTTATTGGGGCAGGGTAGTACTGGGGCCAACGTCCTGACTTTC
CASSLLGQGSTGANVLTF
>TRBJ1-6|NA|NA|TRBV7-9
TGTGCCAGCAGCTTGGGACCGCAGGATTCACCCCTCCACTTT
CASSLGPQDSPLHF
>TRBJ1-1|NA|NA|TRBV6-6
TGTGCCAGCAGGATACAGGGGAACACTGAAGCTTTCTTT
CASRIQGNTEAFF
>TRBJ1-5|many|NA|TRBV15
TGTGCCACCAGCGGCCAGGGAGATCAGCCCCAGCATTTT
CATSGQGDQPQHF
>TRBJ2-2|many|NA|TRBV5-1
TGCGCCAGCGGTCTTTCCGGGACCCCGAACACCGGGGAGCTGTTTTTT
CASGLSGTPNTGELFF
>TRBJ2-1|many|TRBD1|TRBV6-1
TGTGCCAGCAGTCCATCACAGGGGGCTAATAACAATGAGCAGTTCTTC
CASSPSQGANNNEQFF
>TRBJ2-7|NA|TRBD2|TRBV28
TGTGCCAGCAGTTTCTGGGGTCTTAGCGGGGTCTCCTACGAGCAGTACTTC
CASSFWGLSGVSYEQYF
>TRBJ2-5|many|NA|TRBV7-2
TGTGCCAGCAGCACCACGAAGGTTAACGAGACCCAGTACTTC
CASSTTKVNETQYF
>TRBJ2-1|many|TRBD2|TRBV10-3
TGTGCCATCAGGGGGACTAGCGGGGGGAAGTATGAGCAGTTCTTC
CAIRGTSGGKYEQFF
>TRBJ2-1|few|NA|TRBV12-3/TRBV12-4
TGTGCCAGCAGTTTAACCGGGATCTTCTACAATGAGCAGTTCTTC
CASSLTGIFYNEQFF
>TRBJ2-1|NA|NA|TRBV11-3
TGTGCCAGCAGCTTAGATTACAGGGATGAGCAGTTCTTC
CASSLDYRDEQFF
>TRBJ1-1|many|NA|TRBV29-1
TGCAGCGTTGATATGGGGGCGGACACTGAAGCTTTCTTT
CSVDMGADTEAFF
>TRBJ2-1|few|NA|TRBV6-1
TGTGCCAGCAGTGAAGCGATCTTTTCCGAGCAGTTCTTC
CASSEAIFSEQFF
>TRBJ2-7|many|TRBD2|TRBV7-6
TGTGCCAGCAGCTTAGGTGGCGGGAGGGCCTTCAGCGAGCAGTACTTC
CASSLGGGRAFSEQYF
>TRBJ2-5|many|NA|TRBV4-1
TGCGCCAGCAGCCAATTGCCGACAATCCGCAGACAAGAGACCCAGTACTTC
CASSQLPTIRRQETQYF
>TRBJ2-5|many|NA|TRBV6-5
TGTGCCAGCAGTTACGGGTGGCAGGGAGGAGAGACCCAGTACTTC
CASSYGWQGGETQYF
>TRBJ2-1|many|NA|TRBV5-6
TGTGCCAGCAACCCGACAGGCGGCCGTTTTTCCTACAATGAGCAGTTCTTC
CASNPTGGRFSYNEQFF
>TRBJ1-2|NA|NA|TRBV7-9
TGTTCTACAGGGACCGGGGTTTACTATGGCTACACCTTC
CSTGTGVYYGYTF
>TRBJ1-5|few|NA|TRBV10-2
TGCGCCAGCAGTGAGTGGACTAGCAATCAGCCCCAGCATTTT
CASSEWTSNQPQHF
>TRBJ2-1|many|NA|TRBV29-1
TGCAGCGTCTTTACAGGGATCTCCTACAATGAGCAGTTCTTC
CSVFTGISYNEQFF